This T cell receptor beta chain was sequenced in a study of cytomegalovirus exposure and HLA in healthy donors. Study-wide context: Among the 370 or so donors who were genotyped, 81% fell in the genetic ancestry cluster that is associated with self-reported Caucasian donors.

PCR employed 60 Vbeta and 13 Jbeta primers. The method was immunoSEQ multiplex PCR; TCRdb's version includes in-frame clones alone and lacks a portion of them. The table records over 95,000 clones, 65% to 85% of them present only once. This clone showed up just once. The antigen remains undetermined. The CDR3 loop spans 17 amino acids. Germline-derived CDR1 and CDR2 are SGHVS and FNYEAQ. V was trimmed by 3 bases and J by 2 bases, leaving 14 bases between them. The study's findings and limits: A link between a missense DCLRE1C variant and TCR beta V- and J-gene trimming emerged from a later analysis. A later analysis, which compared TCR beta chains of equal frequency, found the HLA-associated ones more clonally expanded.

Sampled while nominally healthy, donors likely had unrecorded immune exposures. Sequenced material: PBMCs. The sequence came from a woman younger than 30 in good health and CMV-seronegative. The rearrangement joins TRBV7-6 to TRBJ2-6, with D possibly matching TRBD2 (5 bases). Here the CDR3 DNA reads TGTGCCAGCAGCTTCTCCGGGAATGGGGCTGGGGCCAACGTCCTGACTTTC. Translated, it gives CASSFSGNGAGANVLTF.